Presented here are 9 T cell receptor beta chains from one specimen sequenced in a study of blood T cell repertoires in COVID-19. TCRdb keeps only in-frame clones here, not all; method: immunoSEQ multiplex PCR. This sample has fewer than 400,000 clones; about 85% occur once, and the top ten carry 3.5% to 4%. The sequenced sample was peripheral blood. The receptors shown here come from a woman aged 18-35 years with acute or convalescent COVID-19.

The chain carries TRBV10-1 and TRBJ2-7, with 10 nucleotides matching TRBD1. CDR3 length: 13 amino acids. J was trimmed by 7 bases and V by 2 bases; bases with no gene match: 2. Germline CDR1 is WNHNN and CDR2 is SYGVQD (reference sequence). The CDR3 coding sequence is TGCGCCAGCAGTGAGAGGACAGGGGGGGAGCAGTACTTC. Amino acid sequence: CASSERTGGEQYF.

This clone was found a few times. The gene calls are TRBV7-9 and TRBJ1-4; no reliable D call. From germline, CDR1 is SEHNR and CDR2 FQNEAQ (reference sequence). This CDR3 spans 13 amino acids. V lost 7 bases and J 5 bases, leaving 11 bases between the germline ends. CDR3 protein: CASTPRENEKLFF. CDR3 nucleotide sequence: TGTGCCAGCACCCCGAGAGAAAATGAAAAACTGTTTTTT.

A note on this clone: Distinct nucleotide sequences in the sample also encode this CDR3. The CDR3 DNA reads as TGTGCTAGTGGCCTCGCCGGGGGGACTGAAGCTTTCTTT. Translating gives CASGLAGGTEAFF. The V call is TRBV12-5, the J call TRBJ1-1; TRBD1 might be the D (5 bases). Trimming took 6 bases from V and 5 from J, leaving 13 bases between them. The CDR3 contains 13 residues. Germline V CDR1 and CDR2: LGHNT, FRNRAP. Variable domain in full (rest from reference TRBV12-5 and TRBJ1-1): DARVTQTPRHKVTEMGQEVTMRCQPILGHNTVFWYRQTMMQGLELLAYFRNRAPLDDSGMPKDRFSAEMPDATLATLKIQPSEPRDSAVYFCASGLAGGTEAFFGQGTRLTVV.

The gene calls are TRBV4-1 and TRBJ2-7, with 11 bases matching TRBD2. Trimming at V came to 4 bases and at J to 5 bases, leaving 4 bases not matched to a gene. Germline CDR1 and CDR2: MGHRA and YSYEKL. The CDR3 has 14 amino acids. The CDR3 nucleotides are TGCGCCAGCAGCCTAACTAGCGGGAGAAACGAGCAGTACTTC. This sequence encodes CASSLTSGRNEQYF.

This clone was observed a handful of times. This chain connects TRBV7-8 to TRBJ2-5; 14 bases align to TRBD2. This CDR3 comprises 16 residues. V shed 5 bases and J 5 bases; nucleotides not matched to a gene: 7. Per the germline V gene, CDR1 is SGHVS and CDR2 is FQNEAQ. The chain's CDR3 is CASSTGLAGGEETQYF. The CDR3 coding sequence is TGTGCCAGCAGCACCGGACTAGCGGGAGGTGAGGAGACCCAGTACTTC.

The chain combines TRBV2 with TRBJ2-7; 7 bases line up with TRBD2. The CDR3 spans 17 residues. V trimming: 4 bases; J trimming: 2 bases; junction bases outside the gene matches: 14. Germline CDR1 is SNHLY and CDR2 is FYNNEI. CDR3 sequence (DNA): TGTGCCAGCAGTGGGGCTAGCGGTAACGAAAGCCCCTACGAGCAGTACTTC. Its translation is CASSGASGNESPYEQYF.

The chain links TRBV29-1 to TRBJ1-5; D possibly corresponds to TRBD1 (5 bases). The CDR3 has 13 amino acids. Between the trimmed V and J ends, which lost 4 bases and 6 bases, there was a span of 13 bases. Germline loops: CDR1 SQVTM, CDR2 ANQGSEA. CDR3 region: CSVARGEGQPQHF. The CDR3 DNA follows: TGCAGCGTTGCTCGGGGGGAGGGTCAGCCCCAGCATTTT.

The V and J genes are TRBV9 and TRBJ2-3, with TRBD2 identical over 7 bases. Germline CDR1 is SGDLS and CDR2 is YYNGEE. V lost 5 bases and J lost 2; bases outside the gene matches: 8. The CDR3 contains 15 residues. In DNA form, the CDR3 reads TGTGCCAGCAGTGCGGGAGCGGGATTCACAGATACGCAGTATTTT. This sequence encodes CASSAGAGFTDTQYF.

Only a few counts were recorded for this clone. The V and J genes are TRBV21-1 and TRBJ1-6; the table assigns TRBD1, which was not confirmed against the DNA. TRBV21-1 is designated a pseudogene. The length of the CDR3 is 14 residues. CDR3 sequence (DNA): TGTGCCAGCAGCATGGACAGGCGGGATTCACCCCTCCACTTT. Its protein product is CASSMDRRDSPLHF.